This T cell receptor beta chain originates from a study of T cells in Graves' hyperthyroidism and ophthalmopathy. At the level of the study: Before any treatment, at initial diagnosis, peripheral blood was collected.

Regarding this clonotype: The antigen is unknown.

TCR beta CDR3 region amplification was performed from RNA transcripts. During a first-round RT-PCR of the TCR CDR3, the HTBI primer set was used. One entry per CDR3 protein, called by TCRdb with MiXCR from the multiplex PCR reads. The top ten hold around 12% of the sample, which has about 600,000 distinct CDR3 sequences, roughly 15% seen once. The study, taken as a whole, reports: The model predicted ophthalmopathy a median roughly 6.5 months before onset. Using 13 V-J features, a model discriminated ophthalmopathy from stable hyperthyroidism.

The V end was cut by 6 bases, the J end by 4 bases, with 16 bases between. CDR1 is DFQATT and CDR2 is SNEGSKA in the germline V gene (reference sequence). CDR3 length: 15 residues. Patients with uncontrolled infections, other autoimmune diseases, pregnancy or lactation were excluded. The specimen sequenced was blood. The chain has TRBV20-1 and TRBJ2-6; D may be TRBD2 (5 bases). This TCR was sampled from a woman aged 50 to 60 with Graves' ophthalmopathy. The CDR3 DNA sequence: TGCAGTGCCATACCACTGGGAGCCGGGGCCAACGTCCTGACTTTC. It encodes CSAIPLGAGANVLTF.